The clone carrying this T cell receptor (beta chain) was seen a few times. Via MiXCR, TCRdb re-called the RT-PCR reads, giving one row per CDR3 protein. The sample lists 100,000 to 120,000 distinct CDR3 sequences; around 36% were seen once. The sample belongs to a study of patients and donors after allogeneic stem cell transplantation. Germline V CDR1 and CDR2: SGHTA, FQGNSA. Trimming took 3 bases from V and 7 from J, leaving 12 bases between them. The CDR3 length is 14 residues. This chain connects TRBV7-2 to TRBJ1-4; D is unresolved. The sequence derives from a human donor who was either an allogeneic HSCT recipient or a stem cell or donor lymphocyte infusion donor (not recorded which). It is not recorded whose cells these are; they may come from a transplant donor. Sequences were obtained from blood, either unsorted or a sorted T cell fraction (not recorded which). CDR3 sequence reads: CASSFGGSGEKLFF. The CDR3 coding sequence is TGTGCCAGCAGCTTTGGAGGTAGTGGTGAAAAACTGTTTTTT.